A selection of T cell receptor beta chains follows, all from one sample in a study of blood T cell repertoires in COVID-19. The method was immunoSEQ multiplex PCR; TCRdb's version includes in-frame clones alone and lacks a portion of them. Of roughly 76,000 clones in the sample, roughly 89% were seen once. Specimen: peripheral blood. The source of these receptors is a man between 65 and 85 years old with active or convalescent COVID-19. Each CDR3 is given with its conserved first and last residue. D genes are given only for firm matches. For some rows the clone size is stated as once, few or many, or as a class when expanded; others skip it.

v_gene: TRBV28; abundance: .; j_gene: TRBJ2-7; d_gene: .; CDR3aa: CASSLGRAVSYEQYF; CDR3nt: TGTGCCAGCAGTTTGGGGCGCGCGGTTTCCTACGAGCAGTACTTC
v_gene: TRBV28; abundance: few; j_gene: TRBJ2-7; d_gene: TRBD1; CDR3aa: CASSSGQGAMAW; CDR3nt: TGTGCCAGCAGTTCAGGACAGGGGGCCATGGCTTGG
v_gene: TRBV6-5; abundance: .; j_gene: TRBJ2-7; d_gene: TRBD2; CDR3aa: CASSGTSGYEQYF; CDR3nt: TGTGCCAGTAGCGGGACTAGCGGTTACGAGCAGTACTTC
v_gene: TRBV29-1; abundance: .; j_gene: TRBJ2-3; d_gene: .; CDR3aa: CSTSGYDTDTQYF; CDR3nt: TGCAGCACCAGCGGGTATGACACAGATACGCAGTATTTT
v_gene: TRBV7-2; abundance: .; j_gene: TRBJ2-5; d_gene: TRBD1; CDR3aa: CASSLDRAQETQYF; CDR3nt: TGTGCCAGCAGCCTAGACAGGGCCCAAGAGACCCAGTACTTC
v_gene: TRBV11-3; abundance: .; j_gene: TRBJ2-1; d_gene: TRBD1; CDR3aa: CASSTDRGSYNEQFF; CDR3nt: TGTGCCAGCAGCACCGACAGGGGGTCCTACAATGAGCAGTTCTTC
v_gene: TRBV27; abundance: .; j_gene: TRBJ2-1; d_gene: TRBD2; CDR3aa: CASSLQSGTYNEQFF; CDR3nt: TGTGCCAGCAGTTTACAGAGCGGGACCTACAATGAGCAGTTCTTC
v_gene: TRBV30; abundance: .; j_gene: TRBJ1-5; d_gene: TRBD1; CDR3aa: CAWSVMGQSNQPQHF; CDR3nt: TGTGCCTGGAGTGTAATGGGACAGAGCAATCAGCCCCAGCATTTT
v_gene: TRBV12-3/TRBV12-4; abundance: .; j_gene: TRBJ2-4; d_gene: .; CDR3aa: CASSLREVNIQYF; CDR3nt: TGTGCCAGCAGTTTAAGGGAGGTAAACATTCAGTACTTC
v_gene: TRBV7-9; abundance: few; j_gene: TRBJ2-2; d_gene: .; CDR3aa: CASSLTSGELFF; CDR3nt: TGTGCCAGCAGCTTAACCAGCGGGGAGCTGTTTTTT
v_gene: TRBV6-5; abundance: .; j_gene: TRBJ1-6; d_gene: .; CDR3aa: CASRGGGPPLHF; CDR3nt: TGTGCCAGCAGGGGAGGGGGGCCGCCCCTCCACTTT
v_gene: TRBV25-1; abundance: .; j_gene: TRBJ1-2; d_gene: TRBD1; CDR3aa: CASSTRDRLSGYTF; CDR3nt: TGTGCCAGCAGTACCCGGGACAGGTTGTCCGGCTACACCTTC
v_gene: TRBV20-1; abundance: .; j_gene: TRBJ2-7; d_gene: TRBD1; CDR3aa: CSAGQAYEQYF; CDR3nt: TGCAGTGCTGGACAGGCCTACGAGCAGTACTTC
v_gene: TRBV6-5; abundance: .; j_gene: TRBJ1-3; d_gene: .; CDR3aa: CASSRGHLSGNTIYF; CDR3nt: TGTGCCAGCAGCCGCGGGCACCTCTCTGGAAACACCATATATTTT
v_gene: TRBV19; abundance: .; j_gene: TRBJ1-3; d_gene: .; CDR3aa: CASSRKTDSGNTIYF; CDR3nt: TGTGCCAGTAGCAGGAAGACAGACTCTGGAAACACCATATATTTT
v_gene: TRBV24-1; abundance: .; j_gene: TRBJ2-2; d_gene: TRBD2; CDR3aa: CATSDNPETSGSSGELFF; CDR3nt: TGTGCCACCAGTGACAACCCCGAGACTAGCGGGAGTTCCGGGGAGCTGTTTTTT